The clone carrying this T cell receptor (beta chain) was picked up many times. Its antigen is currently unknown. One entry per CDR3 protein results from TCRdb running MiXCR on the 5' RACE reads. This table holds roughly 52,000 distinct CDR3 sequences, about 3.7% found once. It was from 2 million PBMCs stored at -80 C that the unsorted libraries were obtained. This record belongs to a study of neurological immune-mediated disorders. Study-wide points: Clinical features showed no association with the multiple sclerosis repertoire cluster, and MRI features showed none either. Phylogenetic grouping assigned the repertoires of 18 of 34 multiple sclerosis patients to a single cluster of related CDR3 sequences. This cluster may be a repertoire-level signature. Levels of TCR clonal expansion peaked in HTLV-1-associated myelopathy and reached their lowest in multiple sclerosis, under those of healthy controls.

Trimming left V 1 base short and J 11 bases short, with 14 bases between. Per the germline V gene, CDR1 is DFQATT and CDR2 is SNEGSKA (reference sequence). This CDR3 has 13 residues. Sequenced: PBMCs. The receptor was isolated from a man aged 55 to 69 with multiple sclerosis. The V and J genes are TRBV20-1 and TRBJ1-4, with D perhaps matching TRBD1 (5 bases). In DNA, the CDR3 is TGCAGTGCTAGAGGGCCGGAGGGGCAGAAACTGTTTTTT. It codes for CSARGPEGQKLFF.